Below, 5 T cell receptor beta chains from the same sample are listed, as sequenced in a study of blood T cell repertoires in COVID-19 (dated by TCRdb to 2020 to 2021). Library generation was performed with the immunoSEQ multiplex PCR assay. TCRdb re-hosts the immuneACCESS table, in-frame sequences only. Its copies lack some clones; in the studies checked, an unresolved V gene accounts for under half of them, and the cause for the rest is not known. The sample table holds around 300,000 clones, of which roughly 85% were seen once. 6% to 9% of the sample lies in the top ten. Sequencing input: peripheral blood. Receptor source: a human donor in a cohort sampled during active COVID-19.

The rearrangement joins TRBV10-2 to TRBJ2-7, with D unclear. With 2 bases removed from V and 0 bases from J, the gap between germline ends came to 5 bases. Germline CDR1 WSHSY, CDR2 SAAADI. This CDR3 has 13 residues. The CDR3, as DNA: TGCGCCAGCAGTGAGGTCTTCTCCTACGAGCAGTACTTC. It specifies CASSEVFSYEQYF.

Only one count was recorded for this clone. The chain recombines TRBV3-1 (or the pseudogene TRBV3-2) with TRBJ2-7; tentative D call: TRBD1 (5 bases). The V end was cut by 5 bases, the J end by 5 bases, with 13 bases between. Germline V CDR1 and CDR2: LGHDT, YNNKEL (reference sequence). The CDR3 has 13 amino acids. DNA of the CDR3: TGTGCCAGCAGCTCGCTGGCAGGGAACGAGCAGTACTTC. Translation: CASSSLAGNEQYF.

The J gene is TRBJ1-2, the V gene TRBV14; a weak D match, TRBD1 (6 bases). The CDR3 loop spans 13 amino acids. The V and J ends lost 4 bases and 11 bases respectively, with 17 bases between them. CDR1 is SGHDN, CDR2 FVKESK, per germline. Written as DNA, the CDR3 is TGTGCCAGCAGCCCAGCAGGGGTTGGGTTATACACCTTC. This gives the protein CASSPAGVGLYTF.

The V call is TRBV5-1, the J call TRBJ1-1; D gene ambiguous. Germline CDR1 and CDR2: SGHRS and YFSETQ. The CDR3 covers 15 residues. The V gene lost 4 bases and the J gene lost 5 bases, with 18 bases spanning the gap. CDR3 coding DNA: TGCGCCAGCAGCCGAACTGGTGGGCCGGTGACTGAAGCTTTCTTT. Translation: CASSRTGGPVTEAFF. The whole variable domain, filled in from reference TRBV5-1 and TRBJ1-1, reads KAGVTQTPRYLIKTRGQQVTLSCSPISGHRSVSWYQQTPGQGLQFLFEYFSETQRNKGNFPGRFSGRQFSNSRSEMNVSTLELGDSALYLCASSRTGGPVTEAFFGQGTRLTVV.

This clone came up a few times. The chain carries TRBV11-3 and TRBJ1-1; perhaps TRBD1 as D (5 bases). The CDR3 consists of 13 residues. Germline V gives CDR1 SGHNT, CDR2 YENEEA. Trimming shortened V by 0 bases and J by 6 bases, and 8 bases separated the two germline ends. The CDR3 nucleotides read TGTGCCAGCAGCTTAGAGGGGGGGTCTGAAGCTTTCTTT. Residues: CASSLEGGSEAFF.